This TCR beta chain was identified in a study of shared clonotypes between healthy human individuals. V was cut by 7 bases and J by 8 bases, with 14 bases left in between. Germline values: CDR1 PRHDT, CDR2 FYEKMQ (reference sequence). CDR3 length: 13 amino acids. Terminally differentiated effector memory CD45RA+ cells were excluded from the naive CD8 cells, which were CD45RO-negative and positively selected for CCR7. Some clones are missing from TCRdb's copy, which holds only in-frame ones; the method was immunoSEQ multiplex PCR. The sample yields under 2,000,000 clones, about 95% seen once. Sequenced: naive CD8+ T cells sorted from blood. The clonotype comes from a man between 18 and 35 years old in good health. V and J are TRBV13 and TRBJ1-4, with unresolved D. In DNA, the CDR3 is TGTGCCAGCACCTTGGCAATGGAAGAAAAACTGTTTTTT. It encodes CASTLAMEEKLFF.